These T cell receptor beta chains were read from a single sample in a study of CXCR3-negative and CXCR3-positive naive CD8 T cells. Using the 5' RACE reads, TCRdb records one entry per CDR3 protein without DNA. Here the sample table reports some 140,000 distinct CDR3 sequences. The sequenced sample consisted of naive CXCR3+ CD8+ T cells from blood. The receptors were gathered from a human donor in good health. Some clones in this sample may be carry-over from other donors' samples. Both conserved end residues are part of each CDR3.

cdr3_aa: CASSQGMGTFPYEQYF; v_call: TRBV4-1; j_call: TRBJ2-7
cdr3_aa: CASTRTNTEAFF; v_call: TRBV28; j_call: TRBJ1-1
cdr3_aa: CASTYRTYEQYF; v_call: TRBV6-1; j_call: TRBJ2-7
cdr3_aa: CASSFNGPGETQYF; v_call: TRBV12-3/TRBV12-4; j_call: TRBJ2-5
cdr3_aa: CASSSGWYEQYF; v_call: TRBV28; j_call: TRBJ2-7
cdr3_aa: CASSLPQGTSTGELFF; v_call: TRBV7-2; j_call: TRBJ2-2
cdr3_aa: CASHRPTGGIYEQYF; v_call: TRBV6-1; j_call: TRBJ2-7
cdr3_aa: CASSWTLTANYGYTF; v_call: TRBV5-1; j_call: TRBJ1-2
cdr3_aa: CSVGGTGTYEQYF; v_call: TRBV29-1; j_call: TRBJ2-7
cdr3_aa: CASSYSGLAGGPADTQYF; v_call: TRBV6-6; j_call: TRBJ2-3
cdr3_aa: CAISSRLPGTLNYEQYF; v_call: TRBV10-3; j_call: TRBJ2-7
cdr3_aa: CASSVAGFPTDTQYF; v_call: TRBV9; j_call: TRBJ2-3
cdr3_aa: CSAPLRLAGAGWEQFF; v_call: TRBV20-1; j_call: TRBJ2-1
cdr3_aa: CAVGGVESGDTQYF; v_call: TRBV12-3/TRBV12-4; j_call: TRBJ2-3
cdr3_aa: CASIRVGAGYEQYF; v_call: TRBV2; j_call: TRBJ2-7